These 12 T cell receptor beta chains share one sample of origin, sequenced in a study of T cells in tumors and immune-related adverse events. The method was immunoSEQ multiplex PCR; TCRdb's version includes in-frame clones alone and lacks a portion of them. The sample has roughly 8,300 clones; 85% to 95% are singletons. Sample: lymph node tissue, taken from a patient treated with anti-PD-1 therapy. Receptor source: a female donor with metastatic renal cell carcinoma.

The chain carries TRBV5-1 and TRBJ2-1; TRBD2 aligns across 12 bases. The germline gives CDR1 SGHRS, CDR2 YFSETQ. V was clipped by 2 bases and J by 5 bases; unmatched bases: 2. The CDR3 covers 15 residues. The CDR3 DNA sequence: TGCGCCAGCAGCTTACTAGCGGGAGGAGACAATGAGCAGTTCTTC. This sequence encodes CASSLLAGGDNEQFF.

Only one count was recorded for this clone. This rearrangement joins TRBV5-1 to TRBJ1-2; TRBD1 agrees at 9 bases. The CDR3 spans 16 residues. CDR1 and CDR2 from the germline V gene are SGHRS and YFSETQ. Trimming cost V 0 bases and J 5 bases; bases outside gene matches: 8. In nucleotides, the CDR3 is TGCGCCAGCAGCTTGGACACTGGGACAGGGCTATATGGCTACACCTTC. Its translation: CASSLDTGTGLYGYTF.

This clone came up once. The chain carries TRBV4-2 and TRBJ1-3; D remains ambiguous. The germline V gene has CDR1 LGHNA and CDR2 YNFKEQ. Trimming left V 0 bases short and J 0 bases short, with 6 bases between. This CDR3 comprises 15 residues. The CDR3 loop reads CASSQDGDSGNTIYF. In DNA form, the CDR3 reads TGTGCCAGCAGCCAAGATGGAGACTCTGGAAACACCATATATTTT.

This clone was observed a single time. This chain links TRBV28 with TRBJ2-3, with a tentative D call TRBD2 (5 bases). Per germline, CDR1 MDHEN and CDR2 SYDVKM. The CDR3 sequence is 15 residues long. Trimming took 2 bases from V and 2 from J, leaving 11 bases between them. DNA of the CDR3: TGTGCCAGCAGTTTAAGAGGGAGCGACACAGATACGCAGTATTTT. It specifies CASSLRGSDTDTQYF.

This chain uses TRBV19 with TRBJ1-5, with unresolved D. Trimming shortened V by 6 bases and J by 0 bases, and 15 bases separated the two germline ends. The CDR3 is made up of 16 amino acids. Germline V gene lookup returns CDR1 LNHDA and CDR2 SQIVND (reference sequence). Here the CDR3 DNA reads TGTGCCAGTAGCTCCCAAGGGTTCACTAGCAATCAGCCCCAGCATTTT. Protein sequence: CASSSQGFTSNQPQHF.

The V call is TRBV5-1, the J call TRBJ2-1, with D uncertain. This CDR3 is built from 16 residues. Germline loops: CDR1 SGHRS, CDR2 YFSETQ. The V end lost 6 bases, the J end lost 5 bases, and 21 bases lay between the germline ends. This chain's CDR3 is CASTPADWVYHNEQFF. The CDR3 DNA sequence: TGCGCCAGCACGCCCGCCGACTGGGTGTACCACAATGAGCAGTTCTTC. Full variable domain (remainder filled in from reference TRBV5-1 and TRBJ2-1): KAGVTQTPRYLIKTRGQQVTLSCSPISGHRSVSWYQQTPGQGLQFLFEYFSETQRNKGNFPGRFSGRQFSNSRSEMNVSTLELGDSALYLCASTPADWVYHNEQFFGPGTRLTVL.

This chain joins TRBV21-1 and TRBJ1-5. TRBV21-1 is a documented pseudogene. CDR3 length equals 19 residues. The CDR3 DNA sequence: TGTGCCAGCAGCAAACGTGGCAGGGCTGGGGGACGGAGCAATCAGCCCCAGCATTTT. Protein sequence: CASSKRGRAGGRSNQPQHF.

The chain joins TRBV30 to TRBJ2-3, with 13 nucleotides matching TRBD2. CDR3 length equals 16 residues. The V segment lost 3 bases and the J segment 6 bases; nucleotides outside the gene matches: 9. Germline CDR1 reads GTSNPN; CDR2 reads SVGIG (reference sequence). The CDR3 loop reads CAWSGGLAGALDTQYF. CDR3 nucleotide sequence: TGTGCCTGGAGCGGAGGACTAGCGGGAGCTCTGGATACGCAGTATTTT. Full variable domain (missing parts from reference TRBV30 and TRBJ2-3): SQTIHQWPATLVQPVGSPLSLECTVEGTSNPNLYWYRQAAGRGLQLLFYSVGIGQISSEVPQNLSASRPQDRQFILSSKKLLLSDSGFYLCAWSGGLAGALDTQYFGPGTRLTVL.

This chain uses TRBV19 with TRBJ1-2; weak D call: TRBD1 (5 bases). V was shortened by 5 bases and J by 5 bases, with 9 bases between the two germline ends. There are 12 residues in the CDR3. CDR1 is LNHDA, CDR2 SQIVND, per germline (reference sequence). The CDR3 loop reads CASSFGQYGYTF. CDR3 nucleotides: TGTGCCAGTAGTTTCGGACAATATGGCTACACCTTC.

This clone showed up just once. The rearrangement joins TRBV15 to TRBJ2-1; the D gene is possibly TRBD1 (5 bases). This CDR3 comprises 15 residues. Germline assignment: CDR1 LNHNV and CDR2 YYDKDF (reference sequence). With 0 bases removed from V and 6 bases from J, the gap between germline ends came to 12 bases. The CDR3 nucleotides read TGTGCCACCAGCAGAGAAGATGGACATCTCAATGAGCAGTTCTTC. It is translated as CATSREDGHLNEQFF.

The J gene is TRBJ1-1, the V gene TRBV29-1, with 9 positions matching TRBD1. V gave up 6 bases and J gave up 0 bases; unmatched junction bases: 5. This CDR3 comprises 14 residues. Per the germline V gene, CDR1 is SQVTM and CDR2 is ANQGSEA. CDR3 in DNA: TGCAGCGTCGACAGGGGGACCATGAACACTGAAGCTTTCTTT. Translating gives CSVDRGTMNTEAFF.

The chain combines TRBV7-8 with TRBJ1-5, with a tentative D call TRBD1 (6 bases). V was clipped by 5 bases and J by 1 base, with 18 bases between them. From germline, CDR1 is SGHVS and CDR2 FQNEAQ. The CDR3 has 17 residues. The CDR3 reads CASSAHRVLPSNQPQHF. In nucleotides, the CDR3 is TGTGCCAGCAGCGCACACAGGGTCCTCCCCAGCAATCAGCCCCAGCATTTT.